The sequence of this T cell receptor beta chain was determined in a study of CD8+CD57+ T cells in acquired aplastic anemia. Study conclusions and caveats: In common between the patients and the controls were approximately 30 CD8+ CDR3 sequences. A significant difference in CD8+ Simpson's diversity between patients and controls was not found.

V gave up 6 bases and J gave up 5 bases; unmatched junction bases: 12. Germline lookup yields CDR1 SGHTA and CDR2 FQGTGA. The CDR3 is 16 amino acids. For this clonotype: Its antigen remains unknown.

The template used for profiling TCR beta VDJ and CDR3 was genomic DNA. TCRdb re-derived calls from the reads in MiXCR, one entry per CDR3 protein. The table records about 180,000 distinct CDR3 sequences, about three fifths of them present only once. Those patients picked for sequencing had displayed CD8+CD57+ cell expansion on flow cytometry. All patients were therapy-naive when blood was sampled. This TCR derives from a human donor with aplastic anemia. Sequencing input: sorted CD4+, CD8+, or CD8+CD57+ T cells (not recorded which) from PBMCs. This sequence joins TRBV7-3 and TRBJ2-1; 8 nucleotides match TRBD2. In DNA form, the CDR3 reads TGTGCCAGCAGGAACTTCGGACTAGCAGCGCACAATGAGCAGTTCTTC. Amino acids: CASRNFGLAAHNEQFF.